This entry lists 9 T cell receptor beta chains sequenced from one sample in a study of beta chain features in type 1 diabetes. The sequenced template was cDNA made from the entire isolated RNA. TCRdb's copy holds only in-frame clones and misses some; the assay was immunoSEQ multiplex PCR. The sample includes 50,000 to 55,000 clones, approximately 60% of them seen just once. Study observations and caveats: Type 1 diabetes patients had moderately but significantly shorter TCRB CDR3s in all four CD4+ subsets.

These TCRs are of unknown antigen specificity. Input material: stem cell memory CD4+ T cells from blood. The receptors were sampled from a woman in her thirties with type 1 diabetes.

The chain carries TRBV4-1 and TRBJ2-3; D may be TRBD2 (6 bases). The CDR3 is made up of 16 amino acids. Germline V gene lookup returns CDR1 MGHRA and CDR2 YSYEKL. V shed 0 bases and J shed 1 base, with 11 bases lying between them. In nucleotides, the CDR3 is TGCGCCAGCAGCCAAGAATGGGGAGGCGGCACAGATACGCAGTATTTT. Encoded protein: CASSQEWGGGTDTQYF.

The sample holds a few counts of this clone. The V call is TRBV7-6, the J call TRBJ1-5; 7 bases match TRBD1. The CDR3 is 16 residues long. After removal of 1 base from V and 4 bases from J, the junction contained 7 bases not matched to a gene. Germline values: CDR1 SGHVS, CDR2 FNYEAQ. The DNA for the CDR3 is TGTGCCAGCAGCTTAGAGGCGGCAGGGGGGAATCAGCCCCAGCATTTT. Translating it yields CASSLEAAGGNQPQHF.

The chain links TRBV30 to TRBJ2-2; 7 bases match TRBD2. The trim removed 3 bases at V and 1 base at J, leaving 8 bases unmatched. Germline-derived CDR1 and CDR2 are GTSNPN and SVGIG (reference sequence). This CDR3 region has 16 residues. CDR3 sequence: CAWRRREGLNTGELFF. The CDR3 DNA reads TGTGCCTGGAGGAGGAGGGAGGGCCTGAACACCGGGGAGCTGTTTTTT.

CDR3 DNA: TGTGCCAGCTCGATGGTGCGCACTGAAGCTTTCTTT. This sequence encodes CASSMVRTEAFF. The V gene is TRBV6-6, the J gene TRBJ1-1; no clear D. The germline V gene has CDR1 MNHNY and CDR2 SVGAGI (reference sequence). V lost 8 bases and J 4 bases, leaving 11 bases between the germline ends. The length of the CDR3 is 12 residues.

The chain is built from TRBV19 and TRBJ2-2; 7 positions match TRBD1. Germline assignment: CDR1 LNHDA and CDR2 SQIVND (reference sequence). Trimming cost V 0 bases and J 7 bases; bases outside gene matches: 5. The CDR3 loop spans 15 amino acids. The CDR3 nucleotides read TGTGCCAGTAGTATAGAGACAGGGCGAATCGGGGAGCTGTTTTTT. Protein product: CASSIETGRIGELFF.

This chain links TRBV7-9 with TRBJ2-7; 16 bases are shared with TRBD2. Germline values: CDR1 SEHNR, CDR2 FQNEAQ (reference sequence). J was trimmed by 9 bases and V by 5 bases; bases with no gene match: 7. The CDR3 is 15 amino acids. The CDR3 sequence is CASSPGLAGGGTQYF. CDR3 bases: TGTGCCAGCAGCCCGGGACTAGCGGGAGGGGGTACGCAGTACTTC.

This chain joins TRBV18 and TRBJ2-5; D is unclear. Per the germline V gene, CDR1 is KGHSH and CDR2 is LQKENI. This CDR3 is 14 amino acids long. Between the trimmed V and J ends, which lost 2 bases and 2 bases, there was a span of 9 bases. The CDR3 sequence: CASSPIASQETQYF. CDR3 bases: TGTGCCAGCTCACCAATAGCATCTCAAGAGACCCAGTACTTC.

The table lists this clone with a few counts. This chain joins TRBV14 and TRBJ2-3, with D possibly being TRBD1 (5 bases). From germline, CDR1 is SGHDN and CDR2 FVKESK. Between the trimmed V and J ends, which lost 6 bases and 3 bases, there was a span of 16 bases. This CDR3 spans 15 amino acids. The CDR3 DNA follows: TGTGCCAGCAGTCATACCACAGACAGAACAGATACGCAGTATTTT. Protein: CASSHTTDRTDTQYF.

V gene TRBV7-9 combines with J gene TRBJ2-1; 9 bases are shared with TRBD2. The CDR3 sequence is 14 residues long. V was pared by 6 bases and J by 6 bases, with 6 bases of the junction left unmatched. Per the germline V gene, CDR1 is SEHNR and CDR2 is FQNEAQ (reference sequence). As DNA, the CDR3 is TGTGCCAGCAGTTTTACGACTAGCGGCAATGAGCAGTTCTTC. Its protein product is CASSFTTSGNEQFF.